This T cell receptor (beta chain) originates from a study of CD8 T cells in Susac syndrome. An amount of RNA that ranged from roughly 0.5 to 1 ug was reverse transcribed with random hexamers. It was immunoSEQ multiplex PCR that amplified TCR beta CDR3 across 54 Vbeta and 13 Jbeta. TCRdb re-called the immunoSEQ multiplex PCR reads with MiXCR, one entry per CDR3 protein. Altogether about 140,000 distinct CDR3 sequences are present, 94% being singletons, with the ten largest covering 0.065% to 0.1%. V lost 2 bases, J lost 6 bases, and 17 bases lay in between. Germline V gene data show CDR1 as SGHAT and CDR2 as FQNNGV. This CDR3 is built from 15 residues. Sequencing targeted TCR beta in blood CD8+ and CD4+ T cells. Purification of the CD8+ and CD4+ T cells relied on negative isolation, and TEMRA cells underwent FACS enrichment.

The sample consisted of CD4+ T cells from PBMCs. This TCR derives from a human donor in good health. The V call is TRBV11-2, the J call TRBJ2-7, with a possible D match to TRBD1 (6 bases). CDR3 in amino acids: CASSLFLGAISEQYF. As DNA, the CDR3 is TGTGCCAGCAGCTTATTTCTGGGGGCGATCTCCGAGCAGTACTTC.